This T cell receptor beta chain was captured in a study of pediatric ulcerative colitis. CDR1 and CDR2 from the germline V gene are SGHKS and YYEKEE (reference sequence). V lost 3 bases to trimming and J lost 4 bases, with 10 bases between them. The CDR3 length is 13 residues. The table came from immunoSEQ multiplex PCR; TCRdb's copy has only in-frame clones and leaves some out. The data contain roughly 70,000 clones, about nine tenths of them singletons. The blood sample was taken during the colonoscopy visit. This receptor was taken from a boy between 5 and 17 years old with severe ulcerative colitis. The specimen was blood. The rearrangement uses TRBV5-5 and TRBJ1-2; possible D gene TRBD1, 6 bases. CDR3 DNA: TGTGCCAGCAGCTCCGGGACACCCTATGGCTACACCTTC. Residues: CASSSGTPYGYTF. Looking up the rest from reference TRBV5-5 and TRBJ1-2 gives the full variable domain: DAGVTQSPTHLIKTRGQQVTLRCSPISGHKSVSWYQQVLGQGPQFIFQYYEKEERGRGNFPDRFSARQFPNYSSELNVNALLLGDSALYLCASSSGTPYGYTFGSGTRLTVV.